This T cell receptor (beta chain) was documented in a study of long-term antiretroviral therapy in people with HIV. Broader study findings: ART adherence, viral resistance and therapy changes went undocumented.

Note on this clone: What it recognizes is unknown.

Run at survey level, the immunoSEQ assay was version v3.0. A target of 40,000-50,000 T-cell genomes per sample was set for sequencing. Clones were sequenced by immunoSEQ multiplex PCR, and TCRdb holds only the in-frame ones, with some missing. The sample consists of over 15,000 clones, roughly 90% of them appearing once. Trimming removed 3 bases at V and 5 bases at J, with 16 bases between. There are 15 residues in the CDR3. Per the germline V gene, CDR1 is SEHNR and CDR2 is FQNEAQ (reference sequence). The receptor was isolated from a man aged 55 to 70 with HIV. The sample in question was unsorted PBMCs, obtained 0.3 years after starting antiretroviral therapy. The chain recombines TRBV7-9 with TRBJ1-1, with D possibly being TRBD1 (5 bases). CDR3 in amino acids: CASSFQGAAETEAFF. DNA for the CDR3: TGTGCCAGCAGCTTCCAAGGGGCAGCGGAAACTGAAGCTTTCTTT.